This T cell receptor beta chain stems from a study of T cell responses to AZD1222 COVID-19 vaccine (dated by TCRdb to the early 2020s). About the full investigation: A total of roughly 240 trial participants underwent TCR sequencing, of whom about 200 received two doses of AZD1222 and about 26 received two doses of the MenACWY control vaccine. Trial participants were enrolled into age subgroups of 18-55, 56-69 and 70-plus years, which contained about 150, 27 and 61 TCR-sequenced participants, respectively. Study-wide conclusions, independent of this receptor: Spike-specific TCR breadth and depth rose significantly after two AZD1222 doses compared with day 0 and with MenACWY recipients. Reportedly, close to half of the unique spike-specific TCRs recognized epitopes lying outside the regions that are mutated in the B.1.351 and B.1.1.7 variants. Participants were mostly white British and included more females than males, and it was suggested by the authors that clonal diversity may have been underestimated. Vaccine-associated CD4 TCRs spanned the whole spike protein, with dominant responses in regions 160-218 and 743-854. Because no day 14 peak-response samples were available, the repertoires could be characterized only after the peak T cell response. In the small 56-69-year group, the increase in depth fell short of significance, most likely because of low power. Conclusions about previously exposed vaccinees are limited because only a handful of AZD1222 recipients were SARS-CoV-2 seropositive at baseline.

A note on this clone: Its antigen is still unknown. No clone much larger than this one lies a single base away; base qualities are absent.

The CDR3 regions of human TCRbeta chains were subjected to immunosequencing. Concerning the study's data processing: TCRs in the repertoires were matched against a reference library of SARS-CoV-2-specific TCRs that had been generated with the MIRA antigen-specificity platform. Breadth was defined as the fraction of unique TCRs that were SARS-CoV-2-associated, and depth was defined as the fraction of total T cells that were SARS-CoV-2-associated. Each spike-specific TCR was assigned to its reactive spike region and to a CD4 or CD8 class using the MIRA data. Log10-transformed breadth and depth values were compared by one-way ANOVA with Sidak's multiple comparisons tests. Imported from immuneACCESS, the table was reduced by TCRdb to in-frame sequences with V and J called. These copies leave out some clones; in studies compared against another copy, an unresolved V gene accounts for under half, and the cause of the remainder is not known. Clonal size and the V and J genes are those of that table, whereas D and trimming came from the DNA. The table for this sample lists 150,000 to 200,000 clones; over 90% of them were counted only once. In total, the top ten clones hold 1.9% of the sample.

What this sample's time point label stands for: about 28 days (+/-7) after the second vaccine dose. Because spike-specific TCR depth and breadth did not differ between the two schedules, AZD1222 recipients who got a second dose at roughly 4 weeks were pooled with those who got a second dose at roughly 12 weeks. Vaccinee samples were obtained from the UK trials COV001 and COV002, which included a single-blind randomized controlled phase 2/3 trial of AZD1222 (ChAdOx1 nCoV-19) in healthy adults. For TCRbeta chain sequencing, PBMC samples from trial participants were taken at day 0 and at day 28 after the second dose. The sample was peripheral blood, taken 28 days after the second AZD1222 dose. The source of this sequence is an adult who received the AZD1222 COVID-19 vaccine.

The DNA reads TGTGCCAGCAGCCAAGGCGTAGCGGGAGCGTCGTACACCGGGGAGCTGTTTTTT. Its product reads: CASSQGVAGASYTGELFF. Recombination connected TRBV3-1 (or the pseudogene TRBV3-2) to TRBJ2-2; the junction holds 9 bases that match TRBD2. From the germline V gene (reference sequence), CDR1 is LGHDT and CDR2 is YNNKEL. V and J are trimmed by 1 base and 3 bases, and the gene matches miss 9 bases of the junction. Measured from the cysteine to the phenylalanine, the CDR3 is 18 residues long. The kept DNA is CDR3 alone, 54 bases in frame from the first base.